This is a list of T cell receptor beta chains from one sample in a study of T cell responses to AZD1222 COVID-19 vaccine. Sequencing used immunoSEQ multiplex PCR; TCRdb keeps in-frame clones, though not all of them. The table records about 96,000 clones, about 89% of them present only once. Sequencing was performed on peripheral blood, taken on day 0 of AZD1222 vaccination. All receptors come from an adult in good health. The conserved cysteine and the conserved F or W are not part of the CDR3 here.

V gene	CDR3 protein
TRBV10-3	AISEWSRENYGYT
TRBV5-5	ASSSPRGGQGSSPLH
TRBV3-1/TRBV3-2	ASSQGLAGLYEQY
TRBV18	ASSPGDNEQF
TRBV5-6	ASSLWREQF
TRBV20-1	SASEAGPHDPQH
TRBV12-3/TRBV12-4	ASRGQGGYEQY
TRBV30	AHGENSYEQY
TRBV21-1	ASSRGPRFIDGAKNIQY
TRBV10-1	ASSEKGFTEAF
TRBV28	ASLGRTNEKLF
TRBV19	ASSMSGNYGYT
TRBV7-9	ASSWTGTGKGTLH
TRBV9	ASSVYGGGTDTQY
TRBV9	ASSKRASGVYEQY
TRBV19	ASSLDRGVGEQY
TRBV9	ASTSGPGWDTEAF
TRBV29-1	SAGRTDSLNYGYT
TRBV6-6	ASSPRRDSYEQY
TRBV28	ASGGHARSYEQY
TRBV7-8	ASSLAAGLYNEQF
TRBV29-1	SVTGTGRYEQY
TRBV2	ASSEGGVGSPLH
TRBV5-1	ASSQSRTSPETQY
TRBV4-1	ASREAGGSTDTQY
TRBV6-1	ASSEFAGSGGNTIY
TRBV6-5	ASSFDREGGYT
TRBV7-2	ASSSRQGNTIY
TRBV9	ASSASTGTEQY
TRBV4-1	ASSQEEMTGTYYGYT